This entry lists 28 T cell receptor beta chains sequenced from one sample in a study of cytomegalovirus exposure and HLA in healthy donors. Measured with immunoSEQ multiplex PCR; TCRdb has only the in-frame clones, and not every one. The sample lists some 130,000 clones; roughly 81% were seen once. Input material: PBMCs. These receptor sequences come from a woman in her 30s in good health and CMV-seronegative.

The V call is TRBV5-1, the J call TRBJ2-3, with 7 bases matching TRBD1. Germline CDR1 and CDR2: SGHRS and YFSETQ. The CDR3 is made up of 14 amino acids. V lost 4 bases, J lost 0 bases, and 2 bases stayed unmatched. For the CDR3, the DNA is TGCGCCAGCAGCGGACAGGCAAGCACAGATACGCAGTATTTT. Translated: CASSGQASTDTQYF.

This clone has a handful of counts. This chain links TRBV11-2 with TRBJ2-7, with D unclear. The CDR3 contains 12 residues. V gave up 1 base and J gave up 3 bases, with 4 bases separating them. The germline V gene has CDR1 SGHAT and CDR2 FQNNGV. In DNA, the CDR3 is TGTGCCAGCAGCTTAGCCGGCTACGAGCAGTACTTC. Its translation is CASSLAGYEQYF.

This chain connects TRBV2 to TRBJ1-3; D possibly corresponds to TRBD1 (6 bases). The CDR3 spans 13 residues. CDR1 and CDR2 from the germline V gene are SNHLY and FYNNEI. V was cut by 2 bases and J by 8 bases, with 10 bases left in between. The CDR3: CASSEQGRDTIYF. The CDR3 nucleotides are TGTGCCAGCAGTGAACAGGGGAGAGACACCATATATTTT.

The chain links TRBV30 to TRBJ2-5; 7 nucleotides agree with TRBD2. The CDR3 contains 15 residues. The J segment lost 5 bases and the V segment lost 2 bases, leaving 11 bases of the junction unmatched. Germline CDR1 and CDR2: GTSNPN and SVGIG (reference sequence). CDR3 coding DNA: TGTGCCTGGAGTAAGGATTCGGGGGGTCTGGAGACCCAGTACTTC. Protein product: CAWSKDSGGLETQYF.

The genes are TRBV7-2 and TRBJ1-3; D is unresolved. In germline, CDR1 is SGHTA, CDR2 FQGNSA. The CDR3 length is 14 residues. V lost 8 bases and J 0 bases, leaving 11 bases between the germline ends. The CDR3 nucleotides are TGTGCCAGCTCCAAGCCCATCTCTGGAAACACCATATATTTT. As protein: CASSKPISGNTIYF.

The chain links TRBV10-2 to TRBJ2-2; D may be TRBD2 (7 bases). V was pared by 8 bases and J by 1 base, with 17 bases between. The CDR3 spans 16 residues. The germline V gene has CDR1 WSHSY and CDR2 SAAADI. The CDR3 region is CASRERGALNTGELFF. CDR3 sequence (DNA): TGCGCCAGCCGGGAACGGGGGGCCTTGAACACCGGGGAGCTGTTTTTT.

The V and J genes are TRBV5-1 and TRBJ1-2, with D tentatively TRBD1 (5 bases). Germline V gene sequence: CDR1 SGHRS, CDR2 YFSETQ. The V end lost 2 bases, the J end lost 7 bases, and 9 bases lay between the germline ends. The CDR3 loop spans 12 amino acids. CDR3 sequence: CASSLGASGYTF. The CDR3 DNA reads TGCGCCAGCAGCTTAGGGGCGAGTGGCTACACCTTC.

The chain's CDR3 is CASSADKNTEAFF. The DNA of the CDR3 is TGTGCCAGCAGTGCAGACAAGAACACTGAAGCTTTCTTT. V usage is TRBV2 and J usage is TRBJ1-1; D remains ambiguous. The CDR3 is 13 amino acids. Trimming cost V 4 bases and J 1 base, with 7 bases left between them. Per the germline V gene, CDR1 is SNHLY and CDR2 is FYNNEI.

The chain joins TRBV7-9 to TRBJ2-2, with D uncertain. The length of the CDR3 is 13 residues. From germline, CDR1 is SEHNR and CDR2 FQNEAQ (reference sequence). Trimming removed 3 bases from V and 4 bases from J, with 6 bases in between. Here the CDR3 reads CASSFSRTGELFF. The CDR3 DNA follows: TGTGCCAGCAGCTTTTCCCGCACCGGGGAGCTGTTTTTT.

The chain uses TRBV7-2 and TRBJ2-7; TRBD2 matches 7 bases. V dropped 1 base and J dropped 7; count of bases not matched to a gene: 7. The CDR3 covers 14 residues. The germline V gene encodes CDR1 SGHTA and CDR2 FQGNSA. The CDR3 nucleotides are TGTGCCAGCAGCTTAGGGGGCCCCGGGGGGGAGCAGTACTTC. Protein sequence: CASSLGGPGGEQYF.

In DNA, the CDR3 is TGTGCCAGCAGTTACTCAGACGGGGGCTACACCTTC. It translates to CASSYSDGGYTF. The chain employs TRBV6-6 and TRBJ1-2; D gene ambiguous. Trimming left V 0 bases short and J 8 bases short, with 7 bases between. This CDR3 is 12 amino acids long. CDR1 is MNHNY, CDR2 SVGAGI, per germline (reference sequence).

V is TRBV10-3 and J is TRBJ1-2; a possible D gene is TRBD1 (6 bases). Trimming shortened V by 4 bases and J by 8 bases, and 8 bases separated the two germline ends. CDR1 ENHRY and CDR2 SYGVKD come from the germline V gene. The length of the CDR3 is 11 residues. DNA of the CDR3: TGTGCCATCAGTGGCGGACAGGGCTACACCTTC. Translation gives CAISGGQGYTF.

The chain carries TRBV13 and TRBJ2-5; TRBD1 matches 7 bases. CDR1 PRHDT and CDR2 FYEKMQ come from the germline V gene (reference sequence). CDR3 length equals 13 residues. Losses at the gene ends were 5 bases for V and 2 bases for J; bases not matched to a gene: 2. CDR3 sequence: CASSPDRQETQYF. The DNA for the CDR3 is TGTGCCAGCAGCCCGGACAGGCAAGAGACCCAGTACTTC.

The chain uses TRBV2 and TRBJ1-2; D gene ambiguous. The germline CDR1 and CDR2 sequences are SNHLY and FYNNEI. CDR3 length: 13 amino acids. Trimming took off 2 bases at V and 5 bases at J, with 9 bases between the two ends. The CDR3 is CASSERPGYGYTF. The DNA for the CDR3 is TGTGCCAGCAGTGAAAGGCCAGGTTATGGCTACACCTTC. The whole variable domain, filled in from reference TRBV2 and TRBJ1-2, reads EPEVTQTPSHQVTQMGQEVILRCVPISNHLYFYWYRQILGQKVEFLVSFYNNEISEKSEIFDDQFSVERPDGSNFTLKIRSTKLEDSAMYFCASSERPGYGYTFGSGTRLTVV.

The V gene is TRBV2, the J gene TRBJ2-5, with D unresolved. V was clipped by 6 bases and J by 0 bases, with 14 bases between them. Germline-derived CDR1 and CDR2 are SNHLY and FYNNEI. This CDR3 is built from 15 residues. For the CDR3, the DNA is TGTGCCAGCAGGCACGACCTAGGAGACCAAGAGACCCAGTACTTC. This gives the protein CASRHDLGDQETQYF.

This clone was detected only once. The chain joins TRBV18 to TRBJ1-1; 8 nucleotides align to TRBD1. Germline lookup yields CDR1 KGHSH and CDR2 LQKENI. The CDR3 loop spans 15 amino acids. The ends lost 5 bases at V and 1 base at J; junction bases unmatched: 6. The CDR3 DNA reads TGTGCCAGCTCATCCTGGACAGGGTCGAACACTGAAGCTTTCTTT. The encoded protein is CASSSWTGSNTEAFF.

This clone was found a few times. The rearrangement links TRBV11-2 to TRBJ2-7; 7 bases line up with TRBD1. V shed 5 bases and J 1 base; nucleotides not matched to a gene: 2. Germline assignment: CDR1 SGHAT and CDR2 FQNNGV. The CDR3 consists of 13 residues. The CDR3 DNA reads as TGTGCCAGCAGCCAGGGACAGTCCTACGAGCAGTACTTC. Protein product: CASSQGQSYEQYF.

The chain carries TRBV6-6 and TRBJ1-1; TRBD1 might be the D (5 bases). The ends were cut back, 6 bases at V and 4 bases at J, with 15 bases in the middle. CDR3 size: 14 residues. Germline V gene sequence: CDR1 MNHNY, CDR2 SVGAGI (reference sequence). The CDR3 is CASSPLYGGTEAFF. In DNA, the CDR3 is TGTGCCAGCAGCCCCCTGTACGGGGGCACTGAAGCTTTCTTT.

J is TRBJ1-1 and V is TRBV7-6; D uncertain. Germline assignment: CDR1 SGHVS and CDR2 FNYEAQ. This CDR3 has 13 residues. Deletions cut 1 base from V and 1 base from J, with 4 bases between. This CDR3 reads CASSLDRNTEAFF. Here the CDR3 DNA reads TGTGCCAGCAGCTTAGATCGGAACACTGAAGCTTTCTTT. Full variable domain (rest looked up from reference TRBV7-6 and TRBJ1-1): GAGVSQSPRYKVTKRGQDVALRCDPISGHVSLYWYRQALGQGPEFLTYFNYEAQQDKSGLPNDRFSAERPEGSISTLTIQRTEQRDSAMYRCASSLDRNTEAFFGQGTRLTVV.

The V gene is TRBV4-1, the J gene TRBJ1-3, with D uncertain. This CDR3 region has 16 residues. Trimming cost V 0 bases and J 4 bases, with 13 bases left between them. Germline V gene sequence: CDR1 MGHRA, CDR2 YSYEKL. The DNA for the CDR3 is TGCGCCAGCAGCCAAGATGGTGCCGCGCTGGGAAACACCATATATTTT. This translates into CASSQDGAALGNTIYF.

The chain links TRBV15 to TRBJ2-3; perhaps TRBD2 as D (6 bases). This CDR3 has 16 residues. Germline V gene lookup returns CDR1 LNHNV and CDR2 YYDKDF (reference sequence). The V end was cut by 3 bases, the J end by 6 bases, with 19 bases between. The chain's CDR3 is CATSRGLDAGRDTQYF. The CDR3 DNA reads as TGTGCCACCAGCAGGGGACTCGACGCTGGCAGGGATACGCAGTATTTT. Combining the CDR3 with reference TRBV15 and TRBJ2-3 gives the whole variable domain DAMVIQNPRYQVTQFGKPVTLSCSQTLNHNVMYWYQQKSSQAPKLLFHYYDKDFNNEADTPDNFQSRRPNTSFCFLDIRSPGLGDTAMYLCATSRGLDAGRDTQYFGPGTRLTVL.

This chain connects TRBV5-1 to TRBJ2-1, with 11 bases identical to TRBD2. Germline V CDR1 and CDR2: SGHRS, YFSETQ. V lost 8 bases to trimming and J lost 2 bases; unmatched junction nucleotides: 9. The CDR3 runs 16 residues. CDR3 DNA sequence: TGCGCCAGTAGATCGGGTAGCGGGGGGGCCTACAATGAGCAGTTCTTC. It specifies CASRSGSGGAYNEQFF.

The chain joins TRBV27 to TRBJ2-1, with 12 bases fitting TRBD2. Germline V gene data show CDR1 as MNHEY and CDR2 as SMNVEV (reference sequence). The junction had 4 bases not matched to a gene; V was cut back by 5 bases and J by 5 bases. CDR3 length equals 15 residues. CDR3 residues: CASSPRLAGDNEQFF. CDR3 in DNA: TGTGCCAGCAGTCCAAGACTAGCGGGGGACAATGAGCAGTTCTTC.

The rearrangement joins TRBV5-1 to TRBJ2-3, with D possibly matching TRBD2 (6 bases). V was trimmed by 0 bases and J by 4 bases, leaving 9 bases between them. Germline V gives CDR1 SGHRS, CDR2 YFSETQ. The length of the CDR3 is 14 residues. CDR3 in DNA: TGCGCCAGCAGCTTGGAGGCTAGCGCAGATACGCAGTATTTT. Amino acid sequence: CASSLEASADTQYF.

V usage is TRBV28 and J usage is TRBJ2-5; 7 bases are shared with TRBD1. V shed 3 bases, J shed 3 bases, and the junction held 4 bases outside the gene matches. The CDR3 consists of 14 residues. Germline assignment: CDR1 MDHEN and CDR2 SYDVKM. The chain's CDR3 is CASSFRGTEETQYF. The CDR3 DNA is TGTGCCAGCAGTTTTCGAGGGACAGAAGAGACCCAGTACTTC.

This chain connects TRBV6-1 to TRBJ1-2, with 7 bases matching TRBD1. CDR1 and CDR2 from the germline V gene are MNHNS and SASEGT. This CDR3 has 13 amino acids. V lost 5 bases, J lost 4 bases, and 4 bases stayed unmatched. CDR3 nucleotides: TGTGCCAGCAGTACGGGACAGTCCTATGGCTACACCTTC. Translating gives CASSTGQSYGYTF.

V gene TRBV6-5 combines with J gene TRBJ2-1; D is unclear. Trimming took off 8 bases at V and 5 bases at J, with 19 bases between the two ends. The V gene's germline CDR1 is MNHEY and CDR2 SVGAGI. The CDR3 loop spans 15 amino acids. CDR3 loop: CASAISPRRNNEQFF. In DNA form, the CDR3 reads TGTGCCAGCGCTATAAGCCCCCGGCGGAACAATGAGCAGTTCTTC.

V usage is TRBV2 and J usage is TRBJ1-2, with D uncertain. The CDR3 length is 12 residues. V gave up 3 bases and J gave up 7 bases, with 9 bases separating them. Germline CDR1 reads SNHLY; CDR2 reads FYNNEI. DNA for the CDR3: TGTGCCAGCAGTGATCACGCCAGTGGCTACACCTTC. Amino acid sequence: CASSDHASGYTF.